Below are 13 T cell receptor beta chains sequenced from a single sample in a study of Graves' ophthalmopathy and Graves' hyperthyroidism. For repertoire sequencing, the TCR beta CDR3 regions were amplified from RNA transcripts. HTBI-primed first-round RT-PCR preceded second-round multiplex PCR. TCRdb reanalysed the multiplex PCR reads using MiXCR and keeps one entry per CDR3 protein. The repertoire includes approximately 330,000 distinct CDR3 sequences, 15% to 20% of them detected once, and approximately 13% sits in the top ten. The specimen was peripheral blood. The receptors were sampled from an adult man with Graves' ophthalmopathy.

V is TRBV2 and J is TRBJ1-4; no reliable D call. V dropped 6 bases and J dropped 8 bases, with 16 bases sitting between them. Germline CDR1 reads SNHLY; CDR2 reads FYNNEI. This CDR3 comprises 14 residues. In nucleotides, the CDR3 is TGTGCCAGCAGCTCGTCCCCCTTGGGCGAAAAACTGTTTTTT. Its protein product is CASSSSPLGEKLFF.

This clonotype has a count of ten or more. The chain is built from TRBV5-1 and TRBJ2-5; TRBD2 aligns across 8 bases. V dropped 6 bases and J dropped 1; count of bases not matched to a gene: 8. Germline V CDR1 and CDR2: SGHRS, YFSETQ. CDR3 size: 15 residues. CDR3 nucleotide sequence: TGCGCCAGCACTATTACCGGGGGGGTCCAAGAGACCCAGTACTTC. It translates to CASTITGGVQETQYF.

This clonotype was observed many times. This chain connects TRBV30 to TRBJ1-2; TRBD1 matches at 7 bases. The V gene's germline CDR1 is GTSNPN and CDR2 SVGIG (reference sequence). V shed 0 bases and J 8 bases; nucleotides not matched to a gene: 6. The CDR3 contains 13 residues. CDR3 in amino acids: CAWSVRQGQGYTF. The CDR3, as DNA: TGTGCCTGGAGTGTACGACAGGGTCAGGGCTACACCTTC.

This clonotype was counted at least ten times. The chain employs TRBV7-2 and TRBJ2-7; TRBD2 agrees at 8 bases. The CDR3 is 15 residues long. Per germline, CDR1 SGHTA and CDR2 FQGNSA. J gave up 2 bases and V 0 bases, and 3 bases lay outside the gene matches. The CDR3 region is CASSLASGKTYEQYF. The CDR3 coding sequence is TGTGCCAGCAGCTTAGCTAGCGGGAAAACCTACGAGCAGTACTTC.

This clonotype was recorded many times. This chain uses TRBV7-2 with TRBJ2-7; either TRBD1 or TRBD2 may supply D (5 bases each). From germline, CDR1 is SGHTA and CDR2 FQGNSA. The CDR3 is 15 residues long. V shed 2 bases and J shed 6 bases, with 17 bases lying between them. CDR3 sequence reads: CASSLQSGTVVEQYF. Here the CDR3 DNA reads TGTGCCAGCAGCTTACAGTCCGGGACGGTTGTCGAGCAGTACTTC.

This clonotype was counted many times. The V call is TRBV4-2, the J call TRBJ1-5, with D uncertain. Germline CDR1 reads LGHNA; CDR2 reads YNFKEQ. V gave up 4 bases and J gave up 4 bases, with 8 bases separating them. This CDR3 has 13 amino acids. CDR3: CASSPGPNQPQHF. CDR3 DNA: TGTGCCAGCAGCCCCGGCCCGAATCAGCCCCAGCATTTT.

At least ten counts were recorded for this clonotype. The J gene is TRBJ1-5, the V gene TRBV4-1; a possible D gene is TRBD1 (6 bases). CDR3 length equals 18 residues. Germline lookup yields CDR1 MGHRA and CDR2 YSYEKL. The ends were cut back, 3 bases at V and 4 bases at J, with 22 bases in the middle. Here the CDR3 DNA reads TGCGCCAGCAGCCAGACCTACTTGACGACAGGCGGGAATCAGCCCCAGCATTTT. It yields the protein CASSQTYLTTGGNQPQHF.

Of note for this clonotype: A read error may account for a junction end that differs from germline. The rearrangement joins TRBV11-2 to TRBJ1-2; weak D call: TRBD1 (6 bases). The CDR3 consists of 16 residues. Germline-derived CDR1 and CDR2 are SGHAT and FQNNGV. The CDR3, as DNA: TGTGCCATCAGCTTAGGGGGGACAACTTTACCCTATGGCTACACCTTC. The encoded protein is CAISLGGTTLPYGYTF. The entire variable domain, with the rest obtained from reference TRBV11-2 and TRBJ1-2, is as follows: EAGVAQSPRYKIIEKRQSVAFWCNPISGHATLYWYQQILGQGPKLLIQFQNNGVVDDSQLPKDRFSAERLKGVDSTLKIQPAKLEDSAVYLCAISLGGTTLPYGYTFGSGTRLTVV.

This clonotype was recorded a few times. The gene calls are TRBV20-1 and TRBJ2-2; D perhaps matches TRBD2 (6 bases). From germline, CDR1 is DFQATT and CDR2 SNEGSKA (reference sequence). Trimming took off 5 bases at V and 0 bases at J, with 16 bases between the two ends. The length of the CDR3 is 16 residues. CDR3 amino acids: CSARLRRGSNTGELFF. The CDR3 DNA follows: TGCAGTGCTCGCCTGCGTCGGGGGTCGAACACCGGGGAGCTGTTTTTT.

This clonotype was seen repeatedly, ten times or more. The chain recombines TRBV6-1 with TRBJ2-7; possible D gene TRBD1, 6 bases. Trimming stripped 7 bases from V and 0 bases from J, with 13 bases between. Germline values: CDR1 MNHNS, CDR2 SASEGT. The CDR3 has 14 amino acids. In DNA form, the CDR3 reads TGTGCCAGCAAGGGAACAGGGAGCTCCTACGAGCAGTACTTC. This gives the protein CASKGTGSSYEQYF.

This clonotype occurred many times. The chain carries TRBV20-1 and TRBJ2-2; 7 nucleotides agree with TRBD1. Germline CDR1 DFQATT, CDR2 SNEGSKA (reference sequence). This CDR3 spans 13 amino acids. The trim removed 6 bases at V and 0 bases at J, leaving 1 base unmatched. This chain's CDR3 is CSAGTANTGELFF. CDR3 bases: TGCAGTGCCGGGACAGCGAACACCGGGGAGCTGTTTTTT.

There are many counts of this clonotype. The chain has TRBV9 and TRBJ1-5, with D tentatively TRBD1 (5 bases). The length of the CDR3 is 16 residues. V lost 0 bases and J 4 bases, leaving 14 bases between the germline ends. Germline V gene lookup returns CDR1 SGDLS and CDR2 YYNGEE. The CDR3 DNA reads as TGTGCCAGCAGCGTAGGAGGAGGAGGGACGAATCAGCCCCAGCATTTT. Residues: CASSVGGGGTNQPQHF. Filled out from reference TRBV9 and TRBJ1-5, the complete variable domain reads DSGVTQTPKHLITATGQRVTLRCSPRSGDLSVYWYQQSLDQGLQFLIQYYNGEERAKGNILERFSAQQFPDLHSELNLSSLELGDSALYFCASSVGGGGTNQPQHFGDGTRLSIL.

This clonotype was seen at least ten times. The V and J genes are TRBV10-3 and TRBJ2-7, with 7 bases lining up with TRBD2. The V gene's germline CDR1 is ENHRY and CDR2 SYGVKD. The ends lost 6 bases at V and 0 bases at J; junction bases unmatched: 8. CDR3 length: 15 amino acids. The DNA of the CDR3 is TGTGCCATCAGCGTAGCGGGTAGCAGCTCCTACGAGCAGTACTTC. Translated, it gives CAISVAGSSSYEQYF.